A selection of T cell receptor beta chains follows, all from one sample in a study of shared clonotypes between healthy human individuals. Measured with immunoSEQ multiplex PCR; TCRdb has only the in-frame clones, and not every one. The repertoire has around 650,000 clones, roughly 95% of them found once; the top ten carry about 0.11%. The sequencing input was naive CD8+ T cells sorted from blood. Source of these receptors: a woman between 25 and 40 years old in good health. The CDR3 runs from the conserved cysteine through the conserved F or W. The D gene is left open where the match is weak. Clone size, where shown, is once, few, many, or a class for clones that have expanded.

>15|.|TRBV19|TRBJ2-1|.
TGTGCCAGTAGCGACCGGATAGCGGCCCACAATGAGCAGTTCTTC
CASSDRIAAHNEQFF
>15|.|TRBV10-1|TRBJ1-2|.
TGCGCCAGCACCCCGGACCGGGACACCAACTATGGCTACACCTTC
CASTPDRDTNYGYTF
>14|.|TRBV13|TRBJ2-7|.
TGTGCCAGCAGCTTGGGTGGGAGCACCTACGAGCAGTACTTC
CASSLGGSTYEQYF
>12|.|TRBV28|TRBJ2-7|.
TGTGCCAGCAGTCCCGGTGCCTACGAGCAGTACTTC
CASSPGAYEQYF
>13|TRBD2|TRBV29-1|TRBJ2-7|.
TGCAGCGTTGGGGGGACTAGCTTCTACGAGCAGTACTTC
CSVGGTSFYEQYF
>16|.|TRBV28|TRBJ2-1|few
TGTGCCAGCAGCCCTCCGGGCAGGGTCGCCTACAATGAGCAGTTCTTC
CASSPPGRVAYNEQFF
>14|.|TRBV27|TRBJ1-5|.
TGTGCCAGCAGCCCCGCGGGGGGTCGTCAGCCCCAGCATTTT
CASSPAGGRQPQHF
>13|.|TRBV2|TRBJ1-5|once
TGTGCCACGTGGGACGATAGCAATCAGCCCCAGCATTTT
CATWDDSNQPQHF
>16|.|TRBV4-1|TRBJ2-1|.
TGCGCCAGCAGCCAAGATTGGAGCGGGCCCGGGGAGGAGCAGTTCTTC
CASSQDWSGPGEEQFF
>13|.|TRBV30|TRBJ1-6|.
TGTGCCTGGCTAGGGGGTCCTAATTCACCCCTCCACTTT
CAWLGGPNSPLHF
>17|.|TRBV1|TRBJ2-1|.
TGCACCAGCAGCCAAGATGAGGAGACTAGCGGGAACAATGAGCAGTTCTTC
CTSSQDEETSGNNEQFF
>16|TRBD1|TRBV2|TRBJ1-5|.
TGTGCCAGCAGGGGACAGGGGCGCGGTGGTAGCCAGCCCCAGCATTTT
CASRGQGRGGSQPQHF
>15|.|TRBV4-1|TRBJ1-1|few
TGCGCCAGCAGCCAAACTCTGGCCACGAACACTGAAGCTTTCTTT
CASSQTLATNTEAFF
>16|TRBD1|TRBV5-1|TRBJ2-7|.
TGCGCCAGCAGCGGCGGGACAGGACGACTCTCCTACGAGCAGTACTTC
CASSGGTGRLSYEQYF
>14|.|TRBV13|TRBJ1-1|.
TGTGCCAGCAGCGAAATAGGAGGGAGGACTGAAGCTTTCTTT
CASSEIGGRTEAFF
>13|.|TRBV27|TRBJ1-5|.
TGTGCCAGCAGTTTGCGAACCGATCAGCCCCAGCATTTT
CASSLRTDQPQHF